This T cell receptor beta chain originates from a study of human T cells and chemical hapten exposure. Across the study: Throughout a study of roughly 24 weeks, patients underwent weekly scalp administration of diphenylcyclopropenone doses.

Germline assignment: CDR1 MDHEN and CDR2 SYDVKM. Trimming cost V 7 bases and J 8 bases; bases outside gene matches: 7. The CDR3 runs to 12 residues. The sample's time point: pre-sensitization, week 0. As for treatment: therapeutic diphenylcyclopropenone sensitization with weekly scalp DPC. Sample donors consisted of patients with alopecia, aged 18 to 70 years, who were suitable for DPC. In its sample, this clonotype was seen many times. TCRdb analysed the RACE reads with MiXCR anew, one entry per CDR3 protein. The profile covers around 250,000 distinct CDR3 sequences, with about 8.6% appearing a single time and approximately 2.3% taken by the ten largest.

The rearrangement links TRBV28 to TRBJ1-1; the match to TRBD1 covers 7 bases. The sample was whole blood, taken in connection with sensitization to the hapten diphenylcyclopropenone (DPC). The clonotype comes from a woman aged 40 to 50 with alopecia areata. Some clones in this sample may be carry-over from other donors' samples. In nucleotides, the CDR3 is TGTGCCAGCACCCCAGACAGGGACGAAGCTTTCTTT. Its translation is CASTPDRDEAFF.